The 17 T cell receptor beta chains listed next were all sequenced from one sample in a study of blood T cell repertoires in COVID-19. Sequenced by immunoSEQ multiplex PCR; TCRdb stores in-frame clones only, minus some. The table records 150,000 to 200,000 clones, approximately 82% of them present only once. What was sequenced was peripheral blood. The receptors originated from a woman aged 40 to 50 with COVID-19, enrolled during active disease.

V is TRBV10-1 and J is TRBJ2-2, with TRBD2 matching 9 bases. The CDR3 loop spans 15 amino acids. CDR1 WNHNN and CDR2 SYGVQD come from the germline V gene (reference sequence). V trimming: 6 bases; J trimming: 5 bases; junction bases outside the gene matches: 7. CDR3: CASSRGRARTGELFF. CDR3 DNA sequence: TGCGCCAGCAGCCGCGGGAGGGCCCGTACCGGGGAGCTGTTTTTT.

This clone was counted a single time. This rearrangement joins TRBV11-2 to TRBJ2-1; no firm D call. V was trimmed by 5 bases and J by 6 bases, leaving 8 bases between them. CDR3 size: 12 residues. Germline CDR1 is SGHAT and CDR2 is FQNNGV. CDR3 DNA: TGTGCCAGCAGCCCCCTTAGCAATGAGCAGTTCTTC. The encoded protein is CASSPLSNEQFF.

V and J are TRBV19 and TRBJ2-1; a possible D gene is TRBD2 (7 bases). V was pared by 11 bases and J by 9 bases, with 23 bases between. Germline assignment: CDR1 LNHDA and CDR2 SQIVND (reference sequence). This CDR3 has 14 amino acids. The CDR3 DNA sequence: TGTGCCGCAAAGGGGGGGGGTTCTCTTGGTGAGCAGTTCTTC. Translated: CAAKGGGSLGEQFF.

This clone was detected only a few times. Relative to the germline gene, one junction end is altered; a read error may explain this. V is TRBV5-1 and J is TRBJ1-1, with TRBD1 matching 9 bases. This CDR3 spans 15 amino acids. CDR1 and CDR2 from the germline V gene are SGHRS and YFSETQ. The CDR3 region has the DNA TGCGCCAGCAGTTTGGACAGGGGCGGTTTGACTGAAGCTTTCTTT. It is translated as CASSLDRGGLTEAFF.

This clone was detected only a few times. This chain uses TRBV28 with TRBJ1-6; perhaps TRBD1 as D (6 bases). The CDR3 has 13 amino acids. Germline CDR1 and CDR2: MDHEN and SYDVKM. Trimming removed 8 bases from V and 9 bases from J, with 14 bases in between. CDR3 sequence (DNA): TGTGCCAGCCTGGGGGCGATGGCTTCACCCCTCCACTTT. Encoded protein: CASLGAMASPLHF.

The genes are TRBV6-5 and TRBJ2-3, with unresolved D. The germline V gene encodes CDR1 MNHEY and CDR2 SVGAGI. CDR3 size: 16 residues. V was shortened by 0 bases and J by 0 bases, with 10 bases between the two germline ends. CDR3 in DNA: TGTGCCAGCAGTTACTCGATGTGGCAGAGCACAGATACGCAGTATTTT. It is translated as CASSYSMWQSTDTQYF.

The chain is built from TRBV13 and TRBJ2-2; TRBD2 aligns across 11 bases. The CDR3 spans 18 residues. The V gene's germline CDR1 is PRHDT and CDR2 FYEKMQ (reference sequence). The trim removed 3 bases at V and 2 bases at J, leaving 8 bases unmatched. The CDR3 bases are TGTGCCAGCAGCTTCTCCAACCTAGCGGGAGGAAACACCGGGGAGCTGTTTTTT. It translates to CASSFSNLAGGNTGELFF.

V is TRBV7-3 and J is TRBJ2-4, with a tentative D call TRBD2 (6 bases). The germline V and J ends were trimmed by 11 bases and 2 bases, with 13 bases remaining between them. Germline CDR1 is SGHTA and CDR2 is FQGTGA. The CDR3 runs to 13 residues. This CDR3 reads CARIRDSKNIQYF. CDR3 in DNA: TGTGCCCGAATCCGGGACTCCAAAAACATTCAGTACTTC. The variable domain in full, with the rest retrieved from reference TRBV7-3 and TRBJ2-4, is GAGVSQTPSNKVTEKGKYVELRCDPISGHTALYWYRQSLGQGPEFLIYFQGTGAADDSGLPNDRFFAVRPEGSVSTLKIQRTERGDSAVYLCARIRDSKNIQYFGAGTRLSVL.

V gene TRBV5-5 combines with J gene TRBJ2-7, with 13 bases that match TRBD2. V lost 4 bases to trimming and J lost 5 bases; unmatched junction nucleotides: 9. This CDR3 is built from 16 residues. CDR1 is SGHKS and CDR2 is YYEKEE in the germline V gene (reference sequence). The CDR3 DNA follows: TGTGCCAGCAGCCGAAGGACTAGCGGGAGCTGGAACGAGCAGTACTTC. This codes for CASSRRTSGSWNEQYF.

The CDR3 sequence is CASSDQRHEQYV. Written as DNA, the CDR3 is TGCGCCAGCAGTGACCAGCGGCACGAGCAGTACGTC. V is TRBV10-1 and J is TRBJ2-7; D is perhaps TRBD2 (5 bases). Looked up from germline, CDR1 is WNHNN and CDR2 is SYGVQD (reference sequence). This CDR3 has 12 amino acids. V gave up 3 bases and J gave up 5 bases, with 8 bases separating them.

The V and J genes are TRBV19 and TRBJ1-1; 8 bases match TRBD1. V trimming: 6 bases; J trimming: 0 bases; junction bases outside the gene matches: 3. Looked up from germline, CDR1 is LNHDA and CDR2 is SQIVND (reference sequence). The CDR3 covers 14 residues. CDR3 loop: CASSLDRVNTEAFF. The CDR3 DNA sequence: TGTGCCAGTAGCCTGGACAGGGTGAACACTGAAGCTTTCTTT.

DNA for the CDR3: TGTGCCAGCGGGAGGGGGGTCTACGAGCAGTACTTC. Protein: CASGRGVYEQYF. The chain links TRBV27 to TRBJ2-7, with D perhaps matching TRBD2 (7 bases). The CDR3 has 12 amino acids. Germline V gene data show CDR1 as MNHEY and CDR2 as SMNVEV (reference sequence). Trimming cost V 8 bases and J 3 bases, with 11 bases left between them.

This chain links TRBV12-5 with TRBJ2-7, with D perhaps TRBD1 (5 bases). The CDR3 has 13 residues. Germline values: CDR1 LGHNT, CDR2 FRNRAP. Trimming stripped 5 bases from V and 4 bases from J, with 12 bases between. CDR3 sequence reads: CASGTDRKYEQYV. The CDR3 DNA follows: TGTGCTAGTGGTACCGACAGAAAATACGAGCAGTACGTC.

The table lists this clone with many counts. The chain recombines TRBV9 with TRBJ1-3, with D maybe TRBD1 (6 bases). The CDR3 sequence is 16 residues long. In germline, CDR1 is SGDLS, CDR2 YYNGEE. Between the trimmed V and J ends, which lost 2 bases and 0 bases, there was a span of 12 bases. The CDR3 sequence is CASSVESRGSGNTIYF. The CDR3 region has the DNA TGTGCCAGCAGCGTCGAATCCAGGGGCTCTGGAAACACCATATATTTT.

This clone was seen more than once but under ten times. The chain uses TRBV30 and TRBJ1-1; TRBD1 is a possible D gene (5 bases). Trimming took off 0 bases at V and 1 base at J, with 6 bases between the two ends. The germline CDR1 and CDR2 sequences are GTSNPN and SVGIG (reference sequence). CDR3 length: 13 amino acids. This CDR3 is CAWSVGQNTEAFF. CDR3 coding DNA: TGTGCCTGGAGTGTGGGGCAGAACACTGAAGCTTTCTTT.

This clone came up a few times. The chain has TRBV19 and TRBJ2-5; maybe TRBD2 (6 bases). CDR1 LNHDA and CDR2 SQIVND come from the germline V gene (reference sequence). The CDR3 length is 17 residues. Trimming took off 3 bases at V and 3 bases at J, with 20 bases between the two ends. The CDR3: CASSMFRQQREEETQYF. The CDR3 DNA is TGTGCCAGTAGTATGTTCCGACAGCAAAGGGAGGAAGAGACCCAGTACTTC.

This chain joins TRBV12-3 or TRBV12-4 and TRBJ1-1; a weak D match, TRBD1 (6 bases). CDR3 length equals 13 residues. The germline V and J ends were trimmed by 6 bases and 1 base, with 9 bases remaining between them. This CDR3 is CASRRQENTEAFF. The CDR3 DNA follows: TGTGCCAGCAGACGACAGGAGAACACTGAAGCTTTCTTT.